This TCR beta chain stems from a study of T cell changes during pregnancy in multiple sclerosis. Germline V gene lookup returns CDR1 SGHVS and CDR2 FNYEAQ. The CDR3 sequence is 14 residues long. V lost 5 bases to trimming and J lost 0 bases, with 9 bases between them. Libraries were prepared by immunoSEQ multiplex PCR; TCRdb keeps only in-frame clonotypes and omits some of them. The data hold around 49,000 clones, with over 90% observed a single time. The sequenced sample was CD8+ T cells from peripheral blood mononuclear cells, obtained in the first trimester of pregnancy. The J gene is TRBJ2-3, the V gene TRBV7-6; TRBD2 might be the D (6 bases). This TCR came from a female donor with multiple sclerosis, enrolled in a pregnancy study. The CDR3 nucleotides read TGTGCCAGCAGCCCCGGGACTAGCACAGATACGCAGTATTTT. Protein product: CASSPGTSTDTQYF.